Listed below are T cell receptor beta chains from one sample, sequenced in a study of cytomegalovirus exposure and HLA in healthy donors. The data were produced by immunoSEQ multiplex PCR, yet TCRdb's version contains in-frame clones alone and is incomplete. Of 150,000 to 200,000 clones listed, approximately 80% are singletons. Material for sequencing was PBMCs. These receptors came from a middle-aged woman in good health and CMV-seronegative. Both conserved end residues are part of each CDR3. Fields, in order: J gene, D gene, clone size, V gene, CDR3 protein, CDR3 DNA. A D gene is named only where the DNA matches it firmly. Size is omitted from some rows. Given values are once, few, many or a class for expanded clones.

j_gene: TRBJ1-3; d_gene: -; abundance: few; v_gene: TRBV28; CDR3aa: CASSLSGALVGNTIYF; CDR3nt: TGTGCCAGCAGTTTATCCGGTGCGTTGGTTGGAAACACCATATATTTT
j_gene: TRBJ2-1; d_gene: TRBD1; abundance: -; v_gene: TRBV7-6; CDR3aa: CASSRTGGNNEQFF; CDR3nt: TGTGCCAGCAGCAGGACAGGGGGGAACAATGAGCAGTTCTTC
j_gene: TRBJ2-3; d_gene: -; abundance: -; v_gene: TRBV7-3; CDR3aa: CASSLTAGHALSDTQYF; CDR3nt: TGTGCCAGCAGCTTAACAGCGGGCCATGCCCTCTCAGATACGCAGTATTTT
j_gene: TRBJ1-2; d_gene: TRBD1; abundance: -; v_gene: TRBV11-3; CDR3aa: CASSLRDRGDGYTF; CDR3nt: TGTGCCAGCAGCTTACGAGACAGGGGGGATGGCTACACCTTC
j_gene: TRBJ2-2; d_gene: TRBD2; abundance: -; v_gene: TRBV15; CDR3aa: CATSNLAGAPPGELFF; CDR3nt: TGTGCCACCAGCAATCTAGCGGGAGCCCCCCCCGGGGAGCTGTTTTTT
j_gene: TRBJ2-1; d_gene: TRBD1; abundance: -; v_gene: TRBV5-4; CDR3aa: CASSSDREQFF; CDR3nt: TGTGCCAGCAGCTCGGACAGGGAGCAGTTCTTC
j_gene: TRBJ1-1; d_gene: -; abundance: -; v_gene: TRBV7-2; CDR3aa: CASTRVGTEAFF; CDR3nt: TGTGCCAGCACCCGGGTGGGCACTGAAGCTTTCTTT
j_gene: TRBJ1-2; d_gene: TRBD1; abundance: -; v_gene: TRBV2; CDR3aa: CASETGTGVLANYGYTF; CDR3nt: TGTGCCAGCGAAACCGGGACAGGGGTCCTAGCTAACTATGGCTACACCTTC
j_gene: TRBJ2-5; d_gene: -; abundance: -; v_gene: TRBV11-3; CDR3aa: CASSLLAGETQYF; CDR3nt: TGTGCCAGCAGCTTGCTAGCCGGGGAGACCCAGTACTTC
j_gene: TRBJ2-3; d_gene: -; abundance: -; v_gene: TRBV7-2; CDR3aa: CASSFEGKLIDTQYF; CDR3nt: TGTGCCAGCAGCTTCGAGGGAAAGCTGATAGATACGCAGTATTTT
j_gene: TRBJ2-3; d_gene: TRBD1; abundance: -; v_gene: TRBV7-9; CDR3aa: CASRHEHTGAQYF; CDR3nt: TGTGCCAGCAGACACGAACACACAGGGGCGCAGTATTTT
j_gene: TRBJ2-2; d_gene: TRBD2; abundance: few; v_gene: TRBV7-8; CDR3aa: CASLSGVAGSVRGTGELFF; CDR3nt: TGTGCCAGTCTCTCCGGGGTAGCGGGATCCGTCAGGGGCACCGGGGAGCTGTTTTTT
j_gene: TRBJ1-1; d_gene: -; abundance: -; v_gene: TRBV29-1; CDR3aa: CSVEDPDTEAFF; CDR3nt: TGCAGCGTTGAAGACCCGGACACTGAAGCTTTCTTT
j_gene: TRBJ2-5; d_gene: -; abundance: -; v_gene: TRBV7-2; CDR3aa: CASSLASGQETQYF; CDR3nt: TGTGCCAGCAGCTTAGCTTCGGGGCAAGAGACCCAGTACTTC
j_gene: TRBJ2-1; d_gene: -; abundance: -; v_gene: TRBV21-1; CDR3aa: CASSARRGRPCYNEQFF; CDR3nt: TGTGCCAGCAGCGCAAGGAGGGGGCGACCCTGTTACAATGAGCAGTTCTTC
j_gene: TRBJ1-6; d_gene: TRBD1; abundance: -; v_gene: TRBV19; CDR3aa: CASTATGGISPLHF; CDR3nt: TGTGCCAGTACTGCGACAGGGGGCATTTCACCCCTCCACTTT
j_gene: TRBJ2-1; d_gene: TRBD2; abundance: -; v_gene: TRBV2; CDR3aa: CASSGGSAGGFREQFF; CDR3nt: TGTGCCAGCAGTGGGGGTTCGGCGGGAGGGTTTCGGGAGCAGTTCTTC
j_gene: TRBJ2-3; d_gene: TRBD2; abundance: -; v_gene: TRBV11-2; CDR3aa: CASSPGGTSGGSTDTQYF; CDR3nt: TGTGCCAGCAGCCCGGGGGGGACTAGCGGTGGGAGCACAGATACGCAGTATTTT
j_gene: TRBJ2-2; d_gene: TRBD1; abundance: -; v_gene: TRBV2; CDR3aa: CASSEKGQGSGELFF; CDR3nt: TGTGCCAGCAGTGAAAAGGGACAGGGTTCCGGGGAGCTGTTTTTT
j_gene: TRBJ2-1; d_gene: -; abundance: -; v_gene: TRBV7-2; CDR3aa: CASSLRYGGVGNEQFF; CDR3nt: TGTGCCAGCAGCTTAAGGTACGGGGGAGTTGGAAATGAGCAGTTCTTC
j_gene: TRBJ2-5; d_gene: TRBD2; abundance: -; v_gene: TRBV29-1; CDR3aa: CSVVGEGETQYF; CDR3nt: TGCAGCGTTGTGGGGGAGGGAGAGACCCAGTACTTC
j_gene: TRBJ2-5; d_gene: -; abundance: -; v_gene: TRBV27; CDR3aa: CASSSFGGAEKETQYF; CDR3nt: TGTGCCAGCAGTTCCTTTGGGGGGGCGGAGAAAGAGACCCAGTACTTC
j_gene: TRBJ2-2; d_gene: -; abundance: few; v_gene: TRBV19; CDR3aa: CASSIGQDTGELFF; CDR3nt: TGTGCCAGTAGTATAGGACAGGACACCGGGGAGCTGTTTTTT
j_gene: TRBJ2-1; d_gene: -; abundance: -; v_gene: TRBV7-3; CDR3aa: CASSLGLQVYNEQFF; CDR3nt: TGTGCCAGCAGCCTGGGATTACAGGTCTACAATGAGCAGTTCTTC
j_gene: TRBJ2-3; d_gene: TRBD2; abundance: -; v_gene: TRBV30; CDR3aa: CAWSEATSSTDTQYF; CDR3nt: TGTGCCTGGAGTGAGGCGACTAGCAGCACAGATACGCAGTATTTT
j_gene: TRBJ1-1; d_gene: TRBD1; abundance: -; v_gene: TRBV5-1; CDR3aa: CASSPRTGNTEAFF; CDR3nt: TGCGCCAGCAGCCCAAGGACAGGAAACACTGAAGCTTTCTTT
j_gene: TRBJ2-1; d_gene: -; abundance: -; v_gene: TRBV19; CDR3aa: CASRRGPYNEQFF; CDR3nt: TGTGCCAGTAGACGAGGGCCTTACAATGAGCAGTTCTTC
j_gene: TRBJ2-4; d_gene: -; abundance: -; v_gene: TRBV6-1; CDR3aa: CATLSVTLYKNIQYF; CDR3nt: TGTGCCACCCTCAGCGTCACCCTTTACAAAAACATTCAGTACTTC
j_gene: TRBJ1-6; d_gene: TRBD1; abundance: -; v_gene: TRBV7-2; CDR3aa: CASSSGQGPYNSPLHF; CDR3nt: TGTGCCAGCAGCTCCGGACAGGGCCCCTATAATTCACCCCTCCACTTT
j_gene: TRBJ2-7; d_gene: -; abundance: -; v_gene: TRBV30; CDR3aa: CAWADSAYEQYF; CDR3nt: TGTGCCTGGGCCGACAGCGCCTACGAGCAGTACTTC
j_gene: TRBJ2-5; d_gene: TRBD2; abundance: -; v_gene: TRBV4-3; CDR3aa: CASSQDLAGGHSGTQYF; CDR3nt: TGCGCCAGCAGCCAAGACCTAGCGGGAGGGCACTCGGGGACCCAGTACTTC
j_gene: TRBJ1-1; d_gene: -; abundance: few; v_gene: TRBV11-2; CDR3aa: CASSLERGTEAFF; CDR3nt: TGTGCCAGCAGCTTAGAGCGGGGGACTGAAGCTTTCTTT
j_gene: TRBJ2-1; d_gene: TRBD2; abundance: -; v_gene: TRBV4-1; CDR3aa: CASSQDWGTSGRSEQFF; CDR3nt: TGCGCCAGCAGCCAAGATTGGGGGACTAGCGGGAGAAGCGAGCAGTTCTTC
j_gene: TRBJ2-1; d_gene: -; abundance: -; v_gene: TRBV7-2; CDR3aa: CASTLTTLYNEQFF; CDR3nt: TGTGCCAGCACCTTGACTACTTTATACAATGAGCAGTTCTTC
j_gene: TRBJ2-7; d_gene: TRBD1; abundance: few; v_gene: TRBV9; CDR3aa: CASSVGRTGLYEQYF; CDR3nt: TGTGCCAGCAGCGTAGGCCGGACAGGCCTCTACGAGCAGTACTTC
j_gene: TRBJ2-7; d_gene: TRBD2; abundance: -; v_gene: TRBV6-1; CDR3aa: CASSVNLLAGSYEQYF; CDR3nt: TGTGCCAGCAGTGTGAACTTACTAGCGGGGAGCTACGAGCAGTACTTC
j_gene: TRBJ1-2; d_gene: -; abundance: -; v_gene: TRBV7-6; CDR3aa: CASSLQDSYYGYTF; CDR3nt: TGTGCCAGCAGCTTACAAGACAGCTACTATGGCTACACCTTC
j_gene: TRBJ1-4; d_gene: TRBD1; abundance: few; v_gene: TRBV30; CDR3aa: CAWSAGTGDGEKLFF; CDR3nt: TGTGCCTGGAGTGCCGGGACAGGGGATGGGGAAAAACTGTTTTTT
j_gene: TRBJ2-1; d_gene: TRBD1; abundance: -; v_gene: TRBV27; CDR3aa: CASSYFPTGKTHNEQFF; CDR3nt: TGTGCCAGCAGTTACTTCCCGACAGGGAAGACACACAATGAGCAGTTCTTC
j_gene: TRBJ1-1; d_gene: TRBD1; abundance: -; v_gene: TRBV6-5; CDR3aa: CASSSPAGGNTEAFF; CDR3nt: TGTGCCAGCAGCAGCCCCGCAGGGGGCAACACTGAAGCTTTCTTT
j_gene: TRBJ2-7; d_gene: -; abundance: -; v_gene: TRBV7-2; CDR3aa: CASSFGGSYEQYF; CDR3nt: TGTGCCAGCAGCTTTGGCGGGTCCTACGAGCAGTACTTC
j_gene: TRBJ2-7; d_gene: -; abundance: -; v_gene: TRBV29-1; CDR3aa: CSGQEYEQYF; CDR3nt: TGCAGCGGACAGGAGTACGAGCAGTACTTC
j_gene: TRBJ2-6; d_gene: TRBD1; abundance: -; v_gene: TRBV7-9; CDR3aa: CASSQPDRAGANVLTF; CDR3nt: TGTGCCAGCAGCCAACCCGACAGGGCTGGGGCCAACGTCCTGACTTTC
j_gene: TRBJ2-2; d_gene: -; abundance: few; v_gene: TRBV2; CDR3aa: CASSKMYRVANTGELFF; CDR3nt: TGTGCCAGCAGTAAAATGTACAGGGTCGCGAACACCGGGGAGCTGTTTTTT
j_gene: TRBJ1-2; d_gene: -; abundance: -; v_gene: TRBV10-3; CDR3aa: CAISEQQVNYGYTF; CDR3nt: TGTGCCATCAGTGAGCAGCAGGTTAACTATGGCTACACCTTC
j_gene: TRBJ1-5; d_gene: -; abundance: -; v_gene: TRBV4-3; CDR3aa: CASSLRRGLNQPQHF; CDR3nt: TGCGCCAGCAGCCTCAGGCGTGGGCTCAATCAGCCCCAGCATTTT
j_gene: TRBJ1-5; d_gene: -; abundance: few; v_gene: TRBV6-6; CDR3aa: CASSTQGNQPQHF; CDR3nt: TGTGCCAGCAGTACCCAGGGCAATCAGCCCCAGCATTTT
j_gene: TRBJ1-1; d_gene: TRBD1; abundance: -; v_gene: TRBV19; CDR3aa: CASTRDRASHTEAFF; CDR3nt: TGTGCCAGTACCCGGGACAGGGCCTCCCACACTGAAGCTTTCTTT
j_gene: TRBJ1-4; d_gene: -; abundance: -; v_gene: TRBV27; CDR3aa: CASRPTGRNEKLFF; CDR3nt: TGTGCCAGCAGACCCACAGGGAGAAATGAAAAACTGTTTTTT
j_gene: TRBJ1-3; d_gene: -; abundance: once; v_gene: TRBV11-3; CDR3aa: CASSLEGGAAGNTIYF; CDR3nt: TGTGCCAGCAGCTTAGAGGGTGGGGCCGCTGGAAACACCATATATTTT